This TCR beta chain was identified in a study of beta chain features in type 1 diabetes. Background on the study: Across the samples, roughly 98,000,000 sorted cells were examined in total. Regarding the study as a whole: The study found moderately but significantly shorter TCRB CDR3s in all four CD4+ subsets of Type 1 diabetes patients. For patients, the naive, central memory and Treg TCRB repertoires appeared more alike than for healthy donors.

Since all of the isolated RNA was reverse transcribed, expressed TCRB transcripts were what got sequenced. TCRdb's copy holds only in-frame clones and misses some; the assay was immunoSEQ multiplex PCR. In the table there are about 260,000 clones, around 20% of which are singletons. Germline V gene data show CDR1 as MDHEN and CDR2 as SYDVKM. This CDR3 has 18 residues. J was trimmed by 0 bases and V by 4 bases; bases with no gene match: 11. This clone has a handful of counts. Its antigen remains unknown. Sequenced: naive CD4+ T cells from blood. The TCR sequence derives from a woman between 40 and 55 years old with type 1 diabetes. The chain links TRBV28 to TRBJ2-4; 8 bases line up with TRBD2. CDR3 sequence (DNA): TGTGCCAGCAGTTCACCCTTGTCAGCGGGGGTAGCCAAAAACATTCAGTACTTC. Protein sequence: CASSSPLSAGVAKNIQYF.